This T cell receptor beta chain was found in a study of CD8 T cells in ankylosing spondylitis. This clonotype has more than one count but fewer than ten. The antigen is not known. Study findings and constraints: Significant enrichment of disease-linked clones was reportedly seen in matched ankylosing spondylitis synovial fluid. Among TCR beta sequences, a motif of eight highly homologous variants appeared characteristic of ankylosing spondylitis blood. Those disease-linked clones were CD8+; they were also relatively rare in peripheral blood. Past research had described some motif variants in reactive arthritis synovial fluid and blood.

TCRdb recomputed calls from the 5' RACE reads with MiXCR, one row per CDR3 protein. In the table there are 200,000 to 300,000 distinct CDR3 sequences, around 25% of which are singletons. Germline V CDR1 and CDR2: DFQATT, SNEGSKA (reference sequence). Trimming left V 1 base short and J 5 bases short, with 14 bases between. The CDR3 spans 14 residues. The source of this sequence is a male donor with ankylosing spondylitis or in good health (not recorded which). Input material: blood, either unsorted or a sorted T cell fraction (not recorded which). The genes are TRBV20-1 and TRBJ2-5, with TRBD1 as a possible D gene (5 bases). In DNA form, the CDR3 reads TGCAGTGCTAGAGTACCTGGTCCAGGGGAGACCCAGTACTTC. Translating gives CSARVPGPGETQYF.